This entry lists 2 T cell receptor beta chains sequenced from one sample in a study of T cell responses to AZD1222 COVID-19 vaccine. TCRdb's table, derived via immunoSEQ multiplex PCR, lists solely in-frame clones and lacks some. The sample holds some 78,000 clones, about four fifths seen once. Sequencing used peripheral blood, obtained 28 days after the second AZD1222 dose. All receptors come from an adult who received the AZD1222 COVID-19 vaccine.

J is TRBJ2-7 and V is TRBV6-4, with 14 bases that match TRBD2. V lost 3 bases, J lost 6 bases, and 4 bases stayed unmatched. The germline V gene has CDR1 MRHNA and CDR2 SNTAGT. The CDR3 totals 15 residues. The CDR3: CASSEGTSGSTEQYF. The CDR3 coding sequence is TGTGCCAGCAGTGAGGGGACTAGCGGGAGTACCGAGCAGTACTTC.

This clone appeared a single time. This sequence joins TRBV6-2 or TRBV6-3 and TRBJ1-1; TRBD1 aligns across 10 bases. Germline CDR1 is MNHEY and CDR2 is SVGEGT. This CDR3 spans 14 amino acids. The trim removed 4 bases at V and 5 bases at J, leaving 4 bases unmatched. CDR3 region: CASSLTGGLTEAFF. The CDR3 region has the DNA TGTGCCAGCAGTTTGACAGGGGGCCTGACTGAAGCTTTCTTT.